The TCR beta chain under discussion was sequenced for a study of cytomegalovirus exposure and HLA in healthy donors. The PCR ran on 60 Vbeta and 13 Jbeta primers. Clones were sequenced by immunoSEQ multiplex PCR, and TCRdb holds only the in-frame ones, with some missing. This table holds 100,000 or so clones, roughly four fifths found once. CDR1 and CDR2 from the germline V gene are MNHNS and SASEGT. With V trimmed by 7 bases and J by 11 bases, 16 bases remained unmatched. The length of the CDR3 is 14 residues. This clone turned up a few times. The specimen sequenced was PBMCs. This clonotype originated in a male donor in good health and CMV-seropositive. This chain uses TRBV6-1 with TRBJ1-1, with 7 bases matching TRBD1. The CDR3 DNA is TGTGCCAGCATGGGGAACAGGGGTTTACCCCTGGCTTTCTTT. Its protein product is CASMGNRGLPLAFF.